The 15 T cell receptor beta chains below all came from one sample that was sequenced in a study of T cell repertoires in cytomegalovirus infection. The antigens of these receptors remain unknown. TCRdb called the reads again in MiXCR, with one record for every CDR3 protein. This table has hundreds of thousands of distinct CDR3 sequences, roughly 30% appearing once. The sample in question was cultured CD8+ T cells from PBMCs, obtained from culture after CMV antigen stimulation. The receptors originated from a human donor in good health (CMV status not recorded). Some clones in this sample may be carry-over from other donors' samples.

This chain joins TRBV27 and TRBJ1-5; D gene unclear. Germline V lookup: CDR1 MNHEY, CDR2 SMNVEV (reference sequence). V lost 3 bases, J lost 1 base, and 10 bases lay in between. This CDR3 contains 15 residues. The DNA of the CDR3 is TGTGCCAGCAGTTTGAAGCTTCGGAGCAATCAGCCCCAGCATTTT. Translating gives CASSLKLRSNQPQHF.

This clonotype appeared many times. The chain links TRBV7-8 to TRBJ1-5; D might be TRBD1 (5 bases). The CDR3 is 15 residues long. Trimming cost V 0 bases and J 5 bases, with 11 bases left between them. Germline loops: CDR1 SGHVS, CDR2 FQNEAQ. The CDR3 protein is CASSLAAGRHQPQHF. The CDR3 nucleotides are TGTGCCAGCAGCTTAGCCGCGGGACGACATCAGCCCCAGCATTTT.

The J gene is TRBJ2-3, the V gene TRBV5-8; 7 bases map to TRBD1. The germline V gene encodes CDR1 SGHTS and CDR2 YDEGEE. This CDR3 contains 15 residues. The junction had 9 bases not matched to a gene; V was cut back by 4 bases and J by 4 bases. CDR3 in DNA: TGTGCCAGCAGCCCACAGGGGTATTCAGCAGATACGCAGTATTTT. Its protein is CASSPQGYSADTQYF.

This clonotype showed up just a few times. V usage is TRBV7-8 and J usage is TRBJ1-5; 7 nucleotides match TRBD1. The ends lost 5 bases at V and 10 bases at J; junction bases unmatched: 11. There are 14 residues in the CDR3. From germline, CDR1 is SGHVS and CDR2 FQNEAQ. CDR3 sequence: CASSKGGGDDPQHF. CDR3 sequence (DNA): TGTGCCAGCAGCAAAGGGGGCGGGGATGATCCCCAGCATTTT.

The rearrangement links TRBV20-1 to TRBJ1-1; D is undetermined. In germline, CDR1 is DFQATT, CDR2 SNEGSKA (reference sequence). The CDR3 spans 12 residues. V dropped 3 bases and J dropped 1 base, with 6 bases sitting between them. CDR3 protein: CSASGQNTEAFF. Here the CDR3 DNA reads TGCAGTGCTAGTGGTCAGAACACTGAAGCTTTCTTT.

V is TRBV5-1 and J is TRBJ2-7; D remains ambiguous. Deletions cut 0 bases from V and 4 bases from J, with 11 bases between. Germline V lookup: CDR1 SGHRS, CDR2 YFSETQ. The CDR3 has 14 amino acids. The CDR3 sequence: CASSLATSSYEQYF. The CDR3 coding sequence is TGCGCCAGCAGCTTGGCAACGTCCAGTTACGAGCAGTACTTC.

As concerns this clonotype: This may stem from a read error, because a much larger clone lies one nucleotide away. The chain has TRBV7-2 and TRBJ1-4; TRBD1 agrees at 7 bases. Germline-derived CDR1 and CDR2 are SGHTA and FQGNSA. The CDR3 covers 16 residues. The CDR3 sequence: CASSLGDRVTKEKLFF. In DNA form, the CDR3 reads TGTGCCAGCAGCTTAGGAGACAGGGTAACTAAAGAAAAACTGTTTTTT.

This clonotype was picked up a small number of times. The chain uses TRBV12-3 or TRBV12-4 and TRBJ1-2, with TRBD1 identical over 10 bases. V lost 8 bases to trimming and J lost 6 bases; unmatched junction nucleotides: 12. The CDR3 spans 15 residues. CDR3 residues: CASAGQGSVKDGYTF. DNA for the CDR3: TGTGCCAGCGCGGGACAGGGGTCCGTAAAGGATGGCTACACCTTC.

This clonotype appeared a few times. The chain employs TRBV12-3 or TRBV12-4 and TRBJ2-2, with TRBD1 matching over 9 bases. The CDR3 sequence is 14 residues long. The V gene end was trimmed by 9 bases and the J gene end by 6 bases; junction bases not matched to a gene: 8. The CDR3 here is CASNGDRVAGELFF. The CDR3, as DNA: TGTGCCAGTAATGGGGACAGGGTTGCCGGGGAGCTGTTTTTT.

V gene TRBV5-4 combines with J gene TRBJ1-4; 7 bases fit TRBD1. The CDR3 is made up of 15 amino acids. The V gene's germline CDR1 is SGHNT and CDR2 YYREEE (reference sequence). V lost 0 bases and J lost 8; bases outside the gene matches: 7. CDR3: CASSLGTGRTEKLFF. CDR3 nucleotides: TGTGCCAGCAGCTTGGGGACAGGACGGACCGAAAAACTGTTTTTT.

This clonotype was found a few times. V gene TRBV28 combines with J gene TRBJ2-5; 9 bases map to TRBD1. The V gene end was trimmed by 6 bases and the J gene end by 2 bases; junction bases not matched to a gene: 7. The CDR3 covers 15 residues. In germline, CDR1 is MDHEN, CDR2 SYDVKM. The DNA for the CDR3 is TGTGCCAGCAGCTCTCGACAGGGGGTACAAGAGACCCAGTACTTC. Its protein product is CASSSRQGVQETQYF.

V is TRBV27 and J is TRBJ1-1; D is unclear. CDR1 and CDR2 (germline): MNHEY, SMNVEV (reference sequence). This CDR3 contains 15 residues. Trimming shortened V by 5 bases and J by 1 base, and 14 bases separated the two germline ends. The CDR3 is CASSLTTAPNTEAFF. In nucleotides, the CDR3 is TGTGCCAGCAGTCTAACGACCGCTCCGAACACTGAAGCTTTCTTT.

CDR3 sequence (DNA): TGTGCCAGCAGTCCCTATCCGGGCTCTGGGGGCAATCAGCCCCAGCATTTT. Translating gives CASSPYPGSGGNQPQHF. V usage is TRBV12-3 or TRBV12-4 and J usage is TRBJ1-5, with D uncertain. Trimming removed 5 bases from V and 2 bases from J, with 19 bases in between. The CDR3 is 17 residues long.

This clonotype was observed a handful of times. The chain carries TRBV14 and TRBJ2-5; 8 positions agree with TRBD2. After removal of 4 bases from V and 2 bases from J, the junction contained 18 bases not matched to a gene. The CDR3 is 19 residues long. Germline V gene lookup returns CDR1 SGHDN and CDR2 FVKESK. The CDR3 DNA reads as TGTGCCAGCAGCCCCAGACAGAAGGGACTAGACTTACCACAAGAGACCCAGTACTTC. Its protein product is CASSPRQKGLDLPQETQYF. The variable domain in full, with the rest retrieved from reference TRBV14 and TRBJ2-5, is EAGVTQFPSHSVIEKGQTVTLRCDPISGHDNLYWYRRVMGKEIKFLLHFVKESKQDESGMPNNRFLAERTGGTYSTLKVQPAELEDSGVYFCASSPRQKGLDLPQETQYFGPGTRLLVL.

This rearrangement joins TRBV4-1 to TRBJ1-1; TRBD1 might be the D (5 bases). Trimming pared 1 base from V and 6 bases from J, leaving 9 bases between. From germline, CDR1 is MGHRA and CDR2 YSYEKL. The CDR3 totals 13 residues. The CDR3 region has the DNA TGCGCCAGCAGCCAAGCAGGGAGGCCTGAAGCTTTCTTT. Translated, it gives CASSQAGRPEAFF.